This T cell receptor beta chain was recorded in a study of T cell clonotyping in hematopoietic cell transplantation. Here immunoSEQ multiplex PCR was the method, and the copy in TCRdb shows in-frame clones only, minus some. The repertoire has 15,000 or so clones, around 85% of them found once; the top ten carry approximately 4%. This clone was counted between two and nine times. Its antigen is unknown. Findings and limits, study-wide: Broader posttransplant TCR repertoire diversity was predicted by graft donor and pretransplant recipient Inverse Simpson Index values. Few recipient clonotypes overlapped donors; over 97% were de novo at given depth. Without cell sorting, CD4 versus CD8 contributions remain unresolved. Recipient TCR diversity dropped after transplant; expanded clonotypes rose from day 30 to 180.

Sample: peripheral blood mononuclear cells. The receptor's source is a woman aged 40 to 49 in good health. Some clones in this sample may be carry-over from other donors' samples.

The CDR3, as DNA: TGTGCCAGTCGTTGGGCGCGGTGGCACTACGAGCAGTACTTC. Its translation: CASRWARWHYEQYF. The J gene is TRBJ2-7, the V gene TRBV9; D remains unclear. The V gene lost 8 bases and the J gene lost 3 bases, with 18 bases spanning the gap. The CDR3 length is 14 residues. Germline CDR1 reads SGDLS; CDR2 reads YYNGEE.